This entry lists 11 T cell receptor beta chains sequenced from one sample in a study of blood T cell repertoires in COVID-19 (dated by TCRdb to about 2020). Libraries were prepared through the immunoSEQ multiplex PCR assay. Held by TCRdb, this immuneACCESS table contains in-frame sequences only and omits some clones. Under half of the omission traces to an unresolved V gene where checked; the cause of the rest is unknown. The table for this sample lists tens of thousands of clones; roughly 80% of them were counted only once. 2.5% to 3% of the sample lies in the top ten. Sample: peripheral blood. Receptors were obtained from an older woman with acute or convalescent COVID-19.

This clone was observed once. V and J are TRBV6-4 and TRBJ1-2; 7 bases align to TRBD1. CDR1 is MRHNA and CDR2 is SNTAGT in the germline V gene. J gave up 4 bases and V 0 bases, and 11 bases lay outside the gene matches. The CDR3 is 17 residues long. The CDR3 protein is CASSDSKGAPMGYGYTF. The DNA of the CDR3 is TGTGCCAGCAGTGACTCTAAGGGGGCCCCCATGGGCTATGGCTACACCTTC.

The rearrangement links TRBV11-2 to TRBJ2-3; TRBD2 might be the D (6 bases). Germline V lookup: CDR1 SGHAT, CDR2 FQNNGV. This CDR3 has 15 amino acids. Trimming cost V 4 bases and J 0 bases, with 11 bases left between them. CDR3 amino acids: CASSSSVLSTDTQYF. CDR3 bases: TGTGCCAGCAGCTCTAGCGTTCTTAGCACAGATACGCAGTATTTT. Supplemented by reference TRBV11-2 and TRBJ2-3, the full variable domain reads EAGVAQSPRYKIIEKRQSVAFWCNPISGHATLYWYQQILGQGPKLLIQFQNNGVVDDSQLPKDRFSAERLKGVDSTLKIQPAKLEDSAVYLCASSSSVLSTDTQYFGPGTRLTVL.

CDR3 nucleotides: TGTGCCAGCAGGCCGGGACAGTCCTACGAGCAGTACTTC. Its translation: CASRPGQSYEQYF. V gene TRBV6-6 combines with J gene TRBJ2-7; 7 positions match TRBD1. V lost 6 bases to trimming and J lost 1 base; unmatched junction nucleotides: 3. CDR1 and CDR2 (germline): MNHNY, SVGAGI (reference sequence). This CDR3 region has 13 residues.

The V gene is TRBV5-1, the J gene TRBJ2-1; TRBD2 agrees at 8 bases. This CDR3 comprises 15 residues. With 0 bases clipped from V and 2 bases from J, the junction kept 1 base outside the gene matches. CDR1 and CDR2 (germline): SGHRS, YFSETQ. For the CDR3, the DNA is TGCGCCAGCAGCTTGGCACTAGCGGCCTACAATGAGCAGTTCTTC. This sequence encodes CASSLALAAYNEQFF. The entire variable domain, with the rest obtained from reference TRBV5-1 and TRBJ2-1, is as follows: KAGVTQTPRYLIKTRGQQVTLSCSPISGHRSVSWYQQTPGQGLQFLFEYFSETQRNKGNFPGRFSGRQFSNSRSEMNVSTLELGDSALYLCASSLALAAYNEQFFGPGTRLTVL.

The V gene is TRBV2, the J gene TRBJ2-7; 11 bases match TRBD2. V trimming: 2 bases; J trimming: 1 base; junction bases outside the gene matches: 1. The germline V gene has CDR1 SNHLY and CDR2 FYNNEI. The CDR3 contains 15 residues. The CDR3 DNA reads as TGTGCCAGCAGTGAACTAGCGGGAGGATCCTACGAGCAGTACTTC. This translates into CASSELAGGSYEQYF.

This clone came up once. The chain uses TRBV9 and TRBJ1-4; 8 bases align to TRBD1. Looked up from germline, CDR1 is SGDLS and CDR2 is YYNGEE. This CDR3 is 16 amino acids long. Trimming cost V 4 bases and J 7 bases; bases outside gene matches: 12. The CDR3 reads CASSPTVKDRAEKLFF. CDR3 bases: TGTGCCAGCAGCCCAACCGTAAAGGACAGGGCTGAAAAACTGTTTTTT.

The V call is TRBV6-5, the J call TRBJ2-1; 9 bases map to TRBD2. The CDR3 is made up of 15 amino acids. CDR1 and CDR2 (germline): MNHEY, SVGAGI. V gave up 6 bases and J gave up 3 bases; unmatched junction bases: 6. This CDR3 is CASRVGTSIYNEQFF. The DNA for the CDR3 is TGTGCCAGCAGGGTCGGGACTAGCATCTACAATGAGCAGTTCTTC.

The chain is built from TRBV19 and TRBJ1-1; the D gene is possibly TRBD1 (5 bases). Trimming removed 3 bases from V and 8 bases from J, with 16 bases in between. Germline V CDR1 and CDR2: LNHDA, SQIVND (reference sequence). The CDR3 has 14 amino acids. CDR3 coding DNA: TGTGCCAGTAGTATGGGGGGGTTAGGAACCGAAGCTTTCTTT. Protein: CASSMGGLGTEAFF.

The CDR3 here is CASSVGGGGAPDTQYF. The DNA of the CDR3 is TGTGCCAGCAGCGTAGGCGGCGGGGGGGCTCCAGATACGCAGTATTTT. The gene calls are TRBV9 and TRBJ2-3; 9 bases map to TRBD2. The CDR3 has 16 amino acids. Germline CDR1 reads SGDLS; CDR2 reads YYNGEE. The trim removed 0 bases at V and 4 bases at J, leaving 6 bases unmatched.

CDR3 bases: TGCAGCGTCACAGACAGGGCGAATCAGCCCCAGCATTTT. Translating gives CSVTDRANQPQHF. This chain joins TRBV29-1 and TRBJ1-5; 7 nucleotides line up with TRBD1. Looked up from germline, CDR1 is SQVTM and CDR2 is ANQGSEA. V was clipped by 6 bases and J by 4 bases; unmatched bases: 6. The length of the CDR3 is 13 residues.

The chain links TRBV28 to TRBJ1-6; D uncertain. CDR3 length: 14 amino acids. Trimming took off 6 bases at V and 7 bases at J, with 13 bases between the two ends. The germline gives CDR1 MDHEN, CDR2 SYDVKM. CDR3 region: CASRYLRRNSPLHF. The CDR3 DNA reads as TGTGCCAGCAGGTACCTAAGGAGGAATTCACCCCTCCACTTT.